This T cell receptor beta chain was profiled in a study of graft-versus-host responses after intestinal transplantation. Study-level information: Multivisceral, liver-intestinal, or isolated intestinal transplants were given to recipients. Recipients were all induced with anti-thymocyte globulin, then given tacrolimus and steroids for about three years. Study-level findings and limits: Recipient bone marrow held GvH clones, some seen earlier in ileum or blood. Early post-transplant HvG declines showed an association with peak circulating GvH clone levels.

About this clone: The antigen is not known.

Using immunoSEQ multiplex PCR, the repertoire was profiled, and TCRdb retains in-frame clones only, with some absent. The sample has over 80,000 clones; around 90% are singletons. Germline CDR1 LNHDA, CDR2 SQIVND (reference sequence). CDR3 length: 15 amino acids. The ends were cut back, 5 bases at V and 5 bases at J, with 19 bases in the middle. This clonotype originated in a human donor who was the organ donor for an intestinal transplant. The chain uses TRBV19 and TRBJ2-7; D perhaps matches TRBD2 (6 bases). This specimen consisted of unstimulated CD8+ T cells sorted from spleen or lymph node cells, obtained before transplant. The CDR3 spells CASSWSGGAIHEQYF. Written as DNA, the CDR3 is TGTGCCAGTAGTTGGAGCGGCGGGGCCATCCACGAGCAGTACTTC.